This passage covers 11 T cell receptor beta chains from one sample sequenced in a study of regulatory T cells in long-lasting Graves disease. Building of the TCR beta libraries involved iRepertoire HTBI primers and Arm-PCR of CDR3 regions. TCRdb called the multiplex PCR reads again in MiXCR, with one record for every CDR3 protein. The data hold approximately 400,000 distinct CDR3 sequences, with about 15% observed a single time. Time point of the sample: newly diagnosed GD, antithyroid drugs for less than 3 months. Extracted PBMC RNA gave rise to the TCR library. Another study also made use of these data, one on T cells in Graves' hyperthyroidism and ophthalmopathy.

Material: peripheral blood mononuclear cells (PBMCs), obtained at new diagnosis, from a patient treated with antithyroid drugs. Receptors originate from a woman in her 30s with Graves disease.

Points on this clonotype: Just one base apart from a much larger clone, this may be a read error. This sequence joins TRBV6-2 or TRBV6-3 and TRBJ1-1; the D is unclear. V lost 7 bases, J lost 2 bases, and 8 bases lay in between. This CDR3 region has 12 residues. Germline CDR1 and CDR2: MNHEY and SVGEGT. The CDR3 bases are TGTGCCAGCACCTCGGGTAACACTGAAGCTTTCTTT. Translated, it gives CASTSGNTEAFF.

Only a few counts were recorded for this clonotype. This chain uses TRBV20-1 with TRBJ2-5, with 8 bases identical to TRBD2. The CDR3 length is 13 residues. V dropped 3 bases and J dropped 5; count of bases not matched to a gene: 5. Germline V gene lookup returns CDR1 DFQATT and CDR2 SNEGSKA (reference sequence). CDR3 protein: CSASGRARETQYF. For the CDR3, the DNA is TGCAGTGCTAGCGGGAGGGCCCGGGAGACCCAGTACTTC.

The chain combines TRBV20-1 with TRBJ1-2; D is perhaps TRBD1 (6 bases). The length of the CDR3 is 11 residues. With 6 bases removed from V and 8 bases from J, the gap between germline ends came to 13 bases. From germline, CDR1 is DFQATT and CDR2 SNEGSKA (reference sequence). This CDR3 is CSAPGGGGYTF. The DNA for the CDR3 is TGCAGTGCGCCGGGGGGCGGGGGCTACACCTTC.

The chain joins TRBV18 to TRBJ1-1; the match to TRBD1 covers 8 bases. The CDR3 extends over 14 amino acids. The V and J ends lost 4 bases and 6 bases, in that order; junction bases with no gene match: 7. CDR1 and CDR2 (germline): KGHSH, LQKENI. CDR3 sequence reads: CASSLKPGGPEAFF. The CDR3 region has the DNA TGTGCCAGCTCACTAAAGCCAGGGGGCCCTGAAGCTTTCTTT.

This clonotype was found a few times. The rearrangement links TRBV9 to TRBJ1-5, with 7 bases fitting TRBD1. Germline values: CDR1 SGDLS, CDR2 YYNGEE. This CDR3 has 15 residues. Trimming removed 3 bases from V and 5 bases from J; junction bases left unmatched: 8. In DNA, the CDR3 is TGTGCCAGCAGCGAAGAGGGGGCTACACATCAGCCCCAGCATTTT. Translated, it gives CASSEEGATHQPQHF.

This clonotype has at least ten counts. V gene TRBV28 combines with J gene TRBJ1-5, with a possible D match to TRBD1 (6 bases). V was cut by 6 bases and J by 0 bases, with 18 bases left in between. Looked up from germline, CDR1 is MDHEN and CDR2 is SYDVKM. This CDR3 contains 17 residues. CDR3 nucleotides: TGTGCCAGCAGACTAGCCCGGGACAATTATAGCAATCAGCCCCAGCATTTT. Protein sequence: CASRLARDNYSNQPQHF.

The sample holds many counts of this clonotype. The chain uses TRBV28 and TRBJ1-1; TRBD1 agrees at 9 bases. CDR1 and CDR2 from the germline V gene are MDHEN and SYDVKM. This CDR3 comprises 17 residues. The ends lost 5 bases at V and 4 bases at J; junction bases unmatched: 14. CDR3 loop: CASSLFGTGRTVTEAFF. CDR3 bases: TGTGCCAGCAGTCTTTTTGGGACAGGGAGGACGGTCACTGAAGCTTTCTTT. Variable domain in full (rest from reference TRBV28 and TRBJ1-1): DVKVTQSSRYLVKRTGEKVFLECVQDMDHENMFWYRQDPGLGLRLIYFSYDVKMKEKGDIPEGYSVSREKKERFSLILESASTNQTSMYLCASSLFGTGRTVTEAFFGQGTRLTVV.

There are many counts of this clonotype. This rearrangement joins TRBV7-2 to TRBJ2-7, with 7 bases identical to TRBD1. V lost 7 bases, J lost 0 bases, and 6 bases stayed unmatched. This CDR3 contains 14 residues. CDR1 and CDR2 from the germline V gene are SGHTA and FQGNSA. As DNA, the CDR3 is TGTGCCAGCACCCCGAGGGACAGCTCCTACGAGCAGTACTTC. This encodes CASTPRDSSYEQYF.

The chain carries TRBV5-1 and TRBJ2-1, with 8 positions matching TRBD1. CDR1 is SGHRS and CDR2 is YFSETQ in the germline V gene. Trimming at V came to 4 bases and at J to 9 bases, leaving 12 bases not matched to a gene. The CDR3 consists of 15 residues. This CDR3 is CASSASQGAQGEQFF. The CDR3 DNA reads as TGCGCCAGCAGCGCATCGCAGGGGGCGCAGGGTGAGCAGTTCTTC.

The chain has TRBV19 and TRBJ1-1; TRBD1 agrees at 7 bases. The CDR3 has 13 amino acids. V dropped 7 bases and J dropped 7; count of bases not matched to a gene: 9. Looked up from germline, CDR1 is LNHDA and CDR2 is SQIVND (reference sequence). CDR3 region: CASTLDRVGEAFF. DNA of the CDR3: TGTGCCAGTACCCTCGACAGGGTGGGTGAAGCTTTCTTT.

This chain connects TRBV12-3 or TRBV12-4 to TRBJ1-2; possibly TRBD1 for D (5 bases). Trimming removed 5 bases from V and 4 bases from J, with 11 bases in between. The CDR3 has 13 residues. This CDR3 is CASSPTAGYGYTF. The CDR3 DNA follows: TGTGCCAGCAGTCCGACAGCTGGCTATGGCTACACCTTC.